This record looks at one T cell receptor (beta chain) sequence and its context. Its antigen has not been determined. This sample stems from a study of CXCR3-negative and CXCR3-positive naive CD8 T cells (dated by TCRdb to about 2019). Background on the whole study: About 135 million TRB reads were obtained in total, roughly 1.5 +/- 0.3 million reads per library. Data from 11 donors, pooled across two independent experiments, went into the diversity and physicochemical repertoire analyses. The TRBV-TRBJ cluster analysis covered naive subsets from several donors and memory cells from 3 donors. General conclusions and limits of the study: Surface CD5, linked to self-reactivity in mice, was comparable between naive subsets; TCR interaction strength was therefore also inferred from TRB CDR3 physicochemical properties. Comparably high repertoire diversity was found in both naive subsets, whereas much lower repertoire diversity was found in memory CD8+ T cells. TRB CDR3s from CXCR3-positive naive cells showed higher hydrophobicity (lower Kidera factor 4), lower energy, and higher strength and volume indices than CXCR3-negative naive cells. Within the same donor, TRBV-TRBJ usage looked similar between naive CXCR3-negative and CXCR3-positive cells, but memory cells had distinct patterns. CXCR3 expression partially decreased after cryopreservation, so most assays used freshly isolated PBMCs.

For each CD8+ T cell subset, flow sorting was done in triplicate, and a few hundred thousand cells per subset went directly into RLT lysis buffer. Naive CD8+ T cells were defined stringently as CD45RO-CCR7+CD27+CD95- to exclude memory contaminants. Peripheral blood mononuclear cells were isolated from buffy coats using standard density gradient centrifugation. A FACSAria III was used to flow-sort naive CXCR3-negative and CXCR3-positive CD8+ T cells. An RNeasy Mini Kit was used to extract total RNA from the sorted cells. Taken from cysteine to phenylalanine, the CDR3 has 17 residues. No DNA has been recorded. Via the germline V gene, CDR1 is SGHVS and CDR2 FQNEAQ. For sequencing, a NextSeq 550 was employed. The Human TCR Profiling Kit (MiLaboratory) was used to make UMI-labeled 5' RACE TRB cDNA libraries. cDNA synthesis used the entire amount of extracted RNA, and PCR amplification then used the entire amount of cDNA produced. The libraries were made side by side, with each library going through the same number of PCR cycles. The original pipeline was this. MIGEC and MiXCR extracted about 48,000 +/- 9,800 unique UMI-labeled TRB cDNA molecules per library, requiring at least two reads per UMI. Each library averaged around 40,000 +/- 10,000 functional in-frame TRB CDR3 nucleotide clonotypes without stop codons. After downsampling to 5000 UMI-labeled TRB molecules per sample, diversity metrics, including normalized Shannon-Wiener and Chao1, were computed in VDJtools. For the central five CDR3 residues, VDJtools calculated physicochemical properties weighted by clonotype size, namely interaction energy, strength, volume and Kidera factor 4. The reads, reprocessed by TCRdb, yield one row per CDR3 protein sequence and no DNA. For this entry, the V and J calls and clone size follow TCRdb and not the study's own pipeline. The sample's clone listing holds tens of thousands of distinct CDR3 sequences. 0.75% to 0.95% of the sample is taken by the ten largest.

The V and J genes are TRBV7-8 and TRBJ2-3; TCRdb picks TRBD1, but there is no DNA to check that call. The TCR sequence derives from a human donor in good health. Some clones in this sample may be carry-over from other donors' samples. The sample consisted of naive CXCR3+ CD8+ T cells from blood. This specimen's cell subset or site label, interpreted: CD45RO-CCR7+CD27+CD95- naive CD8+ T cells expressing CXCR3 (TNR3+). Here the CDR3 is given as CASSHPDSLTPTDTQYF.